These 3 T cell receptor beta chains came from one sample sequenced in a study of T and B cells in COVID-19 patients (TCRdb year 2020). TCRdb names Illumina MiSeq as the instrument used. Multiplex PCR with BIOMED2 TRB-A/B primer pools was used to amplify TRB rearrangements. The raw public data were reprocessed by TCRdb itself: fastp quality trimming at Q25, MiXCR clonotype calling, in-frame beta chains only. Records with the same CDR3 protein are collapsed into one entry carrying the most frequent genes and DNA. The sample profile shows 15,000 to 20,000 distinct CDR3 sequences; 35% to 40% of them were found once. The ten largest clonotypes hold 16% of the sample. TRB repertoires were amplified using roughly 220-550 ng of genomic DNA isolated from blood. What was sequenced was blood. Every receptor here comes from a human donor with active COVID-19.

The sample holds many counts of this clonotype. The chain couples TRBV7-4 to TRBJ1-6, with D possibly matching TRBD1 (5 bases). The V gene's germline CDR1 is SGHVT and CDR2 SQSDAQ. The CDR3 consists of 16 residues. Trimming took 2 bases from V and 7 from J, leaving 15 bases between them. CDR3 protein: CASSLRGRATNSPLHF. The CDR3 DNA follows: TGTGCCAGCAGCTTAAGGGGCAGGGCGACGAATTCACCCCTCCACTTT. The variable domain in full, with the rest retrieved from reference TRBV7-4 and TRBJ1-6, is GAGVSQSPRYKVAKRGRDVALRCDSISGHVTLYWYRQTLGQGSEVLTYSQSDAQRDKSGRPSGRFSAERPERSVSTLKIQRTEQGDSAVYLCASSLRGRATNSPLHFGNGTRLTVT.

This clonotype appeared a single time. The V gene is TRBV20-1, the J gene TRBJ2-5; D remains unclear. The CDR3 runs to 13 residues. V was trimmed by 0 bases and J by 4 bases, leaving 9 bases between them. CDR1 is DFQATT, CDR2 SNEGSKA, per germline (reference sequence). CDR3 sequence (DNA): TGCAGTGCTAGAGATTCGGCAGTAGAGACCCAGTACTTC. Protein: CSARDSAVETQYF.

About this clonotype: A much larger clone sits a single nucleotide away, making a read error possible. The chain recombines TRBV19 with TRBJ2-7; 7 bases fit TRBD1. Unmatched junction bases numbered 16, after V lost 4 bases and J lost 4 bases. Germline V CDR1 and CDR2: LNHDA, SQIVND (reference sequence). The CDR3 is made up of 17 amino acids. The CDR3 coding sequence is TGTGCCAGTAGTACGCTCCGGTTGGGGACAGTGTATTACGAGCAGTACTTC. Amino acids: CASSTLRLGTVYYEQYF.